This T cell receptor beta chain was sequenced for a study of T cell repertoires in cytomegalovirus infection. Looking at the study overall: Evidence of both CMV infection and a matching HLA type came from public TCR beta signatures. Study-wide results and caveats: The ex vivo response was dominated by HLA-C-restricted CMV-specific TCR beta clonotypes. CMV carriers with the relevant HLA were identified by cumulative public TCR beta family frequency.

CDR1 is SGHVS and CDR2 is FQNEAQ in the germline V gene. V was cut by 5 bases and J by 2 bases, with 9 bases left in between. The CDR3 has 13 amino acids. This clonotype was observed a few times. Antigen: not known. TCRdb ran MiXCR on the reads and lists one entry per CDR3 protein. The table lists about 400,000 distinct CDR3 sequences, around 18% of them singletons, with approximately 10% in the top ten. Sequenced material: PBMCs. This receptor was taken from a human donor in good health (CMV status not recorded). Some clones in this sample may be carry-over from other donors' samples. The J gene is TRBJ1-2, the V gene TRBV7-8; D remains unclear. CDR3 sequence: CASSTQLNYGYTF. The CDR3 DNA sequence: TGTGCCAGCAGCACTCAGCTAAACTATGGCTACACCTTC.